This is a list of T cell receptor beta chains from one sample in a study of T cells after yellow fever vaccination. From the 5' RACE reads, TCRdb called clonotypes with MiXCR, one entry per CDR3 protein. Here the sample spans 40,000 to 50,000 distinct CDR3 sequences, around 6.4% being singletons. Source: PBMCs, either bulk or a sorted T-cell subset (CD4+, CD8+, memory, or dextramer-sorted; not recorded which), taken 45 days after the yellow fever booster vaccination. The receptors originated from a man in his thirties or forties who received the YFV17D yellow fever vaccine. Each CDR3 is given with its conserved first and last residue. Fields, in order: V gene, J gene, CDR3 length, D gene, clone size, CDR3 DNA, CDR3 protein. The D gene is left open where the match is weak. A row's size may be missing; if present it is once, few, many or a size class.

>TRBV5-1|TRBJ1-6|14|NA|many
TGCGCCAGCAGCTTGACTAACAGTGGTTCACCCCTCCACTTT
CASSLTNSGSPLHF
>TRBV7-2|TRBJ1-6|14|NA|NA
TGTGCCAGCAGTCCCCGGGCCCCGAATTCACCCCTCCACTTT
CASSPRAPNSPLHF
>TRBV10-3|TRBJ2-7|16|TRBD2|many
TGTGCCATCAGTGAGCCGGGACTAGGCCTGTCCTACGAGCAGTACTTC
CAISEPGLGLSYEQYF
>TRBV5-1|TRBJ2-1|17|TRBD1|many
TGCGCCAGCAGCCGGGGACAGGGTTCAGATTCCTATAATGAGCAGTTCTTC
CASSRGQGSDSYNEQFF
>TRBV14|TRBJ2-2|14|NA|many
TGTGCCAGCAAGGGCGGGGCGAACACCGGGGAGCTGTTTTTT
CASKGGANTGELFF
>TRBV12-3/TRBV12-4|TRBJ2-5|16|NA|many
TGTGCCAGCAGTCCTAATTATGGGGCTGTAGGAGAGACCCAGTACTTC
CASSPNYGAVGETQYF
>TRBV11-2|TRBJ1-2|12|NA|few
TGTGCCAGCAGCACGACAGTCGGAGGCTACACCTTC
CASSTTVGGYTF
>TRBV7-3|TRBJ2-1|13|NA|many
TGTGCCAGCAGCTTATCATTTAGAAATGAGCAGTTCTTC
CASSLSFRNEQFF
>TRBV27|TRBJ2-3|17|NA|many
TGTGCCAGCAACCCATTCCGGGCCCCAGGAGGCACAGATACGCAGTATTTT
CASNPFRAPGGTDTQYF
>TRBV11-2|TRBJ2-2|16|NA|many
TGTGCCAGCAGCTTAATAAGGCAAGCGAACACCGGGGAGCTGTTTTTT
CASSLIRQANTGELFF
>TRBV4-1|TRBJ1-2|15|NA|NA
TGCGCCAGCAGCCAAGCCCCTACAGCGGGAAATGGCTACACCTTC
CASSQAPTAGNGYTF
>TRBV24-1|TRBJ2-1|13|NA|NA
TGTGCCACCAGTGATGGGACCCCAGAAAAGCAGTTCTTC
CATSDGTPEKQFF
>TRBV7-2|TRBJ2-3|16|TRBD2|few
TGTGCCAGCAGCTCCCGAGGTAGCGGGAGAGGCGATACGCAGTATTTT
CASSSRGSGRGDTQYF
>TRBV27|TRBJ2-5|15|NA|many
TGTGCCAGCAGTCACGGACTCGTAGGGCAAGAGACCCAGTACTTC
CASSHGLVGQETQYF
>TRBV7-2|TRBJ2-7|11|NA|NA
TGTGCCAGCAGCCTAACTCTCGAGCAGTACTTC
CASSLTLEQYF
>TRBV29-1|TRBJ2-5|13|NA|NA
TGCAGCGTTGACCTAAGGACAGAAGAGACCCAGTACTTC
CSVDLRTEETQYF
>TRBV3-1|TRBJ2-2|15|NA|NA
TGTGCCAGCAGCCGACAGGTGATGGGCGGCGGGGAGCTGTTTTTT
CASSRQVMGGGELFF
>TRBV20-1|TRBJ2-1|13|TRBD1|many
TGCAGTGCTGTGGACAGGGAGGACAATGAGCAGTTCTTC
CSAVDREDNEQFF
>TRBV20-1|TRBJ1-5|15|NA|many
TGCAGTGCTAGAGTAGGGGAGTATAGCAATCAGCCCCAGCATTTT
CSARVGEYSNQPQHF
>TRBV7-2|TRBJ2-5|15|NA|many
TGTGCCAGCAGCTCCGGAGCCACTATACAAGAGACCCAGTACTTC
CASSSGATIQETQYF
>TRBV25-1|TRBJ1-2|13|NA|many
TGTGCCAGCAGTGACGGAGGGTTTTACGGCTACACCTTC
CASSDGGFYGYTF
>TRBV7-2|TRBJ2-5|13|NA|many
TGTGCCAGCAGCTTCGGAGACGGAAAGACCCAGTACTTC
CASSFGDGKTQYF
>TRBV7-8|TRBJ2-7|14|NA|many
TGTGCCAGCAGCTTTGGGACGACGGGACGCGAGCAGTACTTC
CASSFGTTGREQYF
>TRBV20-1|TRBJ2-2|15|NA|many
TGCAGTGCTCACGACCCCGGGGGAAGGACCGGGGAGCTGTTTTTT
CSAHDPGGRTGELFF